The clone carrying this T cell receptor beta chain has just one count. Its antigen is as yet unknown. Naivety among CD8 cells was defined by CD45RO negativity and positive CCR7 selection, thereby excluding terminally differentiated effector memory CD45RA+ cells. Each subset's genomic DNA was shared equally among a number of immunoSEQ plates. Here immunoSEQ multiplex PCR was the method, and the copy in TCRdb shows in-frame clones only, minus some. The sample includes hundreds of thousands of clones, 95% of them seen just once. V trimming: 4 bases; J trimming: 5 bases; junction bases outside the gene matches: 18. CDR1 and CDR2 from the germline V gene are SEHNR and FQNEAQ (reference sequence). CDR3 length: 19 amino acids. The sample originates from a study of shared clonotypes between healthy human individuals. Study conclusions and caveats: Richness estimates generally favored naive over memory subsets. All-four-donor shared clonotypes had higher generation probabilities than non-shared clonotypes did.

The receptor was derived from a woman in her 30s in good health. The sequencing sample was made of naive CD8+ T cells sorted from blood. The chain is built from TRBV7-9 and TRBJ2-2, with 8 bases lining up with TRBD2. The CDR3 nucleotides read TGTGCCAGCAGCTCAGCTCGGGAGCGGGAGAAGGGGTTAACCGGGGAGCTGTTTTTT. This gives the protein CASSSAREREKGLTGELFF.